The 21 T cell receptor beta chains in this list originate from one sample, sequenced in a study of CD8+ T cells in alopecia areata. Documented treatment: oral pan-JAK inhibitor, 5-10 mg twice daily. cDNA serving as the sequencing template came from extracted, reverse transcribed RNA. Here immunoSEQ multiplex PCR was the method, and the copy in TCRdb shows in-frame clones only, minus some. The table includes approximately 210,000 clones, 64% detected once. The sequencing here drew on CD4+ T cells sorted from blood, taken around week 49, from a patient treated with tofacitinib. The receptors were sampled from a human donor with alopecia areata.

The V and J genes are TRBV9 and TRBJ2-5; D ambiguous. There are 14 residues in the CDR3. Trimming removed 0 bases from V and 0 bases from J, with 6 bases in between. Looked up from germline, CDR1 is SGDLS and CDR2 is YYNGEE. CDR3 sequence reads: CASSVGLYQETQYF. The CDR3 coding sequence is TGTGCCAGCAGCGTAGGACTGTACCAAGAGACCCAGTACTTC.

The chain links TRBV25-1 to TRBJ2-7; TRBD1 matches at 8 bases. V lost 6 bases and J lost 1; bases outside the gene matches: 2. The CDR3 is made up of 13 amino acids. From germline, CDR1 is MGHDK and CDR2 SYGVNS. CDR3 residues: CASRGDRSYEQYF. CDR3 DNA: TGTGCCAGCAGGGGGGACAGGTCCTACGAGCAGTACTTC.

The DNA for the CDR3 is TGCAGCGTTGGAGGACAGTCCACCACAGATACGCAGTATTTT. Its protein is CSVGGQSTTDTQYF. V and J are TRBV29-1 and TRBJ2-3; maybe TRBD1 (6 bases). The CDR3 runs 14 residues. V shed 4 bases and J shed 2 bases, with 13 bases lying between them. The germline V gene encodes CDR1 SQVTM and CDR2 ANQGSEA.

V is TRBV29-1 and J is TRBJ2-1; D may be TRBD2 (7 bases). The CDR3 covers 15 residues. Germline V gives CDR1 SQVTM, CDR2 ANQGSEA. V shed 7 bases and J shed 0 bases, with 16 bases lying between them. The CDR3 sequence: CSAGGGSSSYNEQFF. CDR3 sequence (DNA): TGCAGCGCTGGCGGGGGCTCGAGCTCCTACAATGAGCAGTTCTTC.

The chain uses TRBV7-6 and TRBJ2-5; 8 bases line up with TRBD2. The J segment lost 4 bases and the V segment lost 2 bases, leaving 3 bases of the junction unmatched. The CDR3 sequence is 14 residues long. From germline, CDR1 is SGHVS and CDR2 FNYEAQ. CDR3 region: CASSLLTSGETQYF. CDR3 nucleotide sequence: TGTGCCAGCAGCTTATTAACTAGCGGAGAGACCCAGTACTTC.

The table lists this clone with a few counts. The CDR3 loop is CASSLPQGAYEQYF. As DNA, the CDR3 is TGTGCCAGCAGCTTACCTCAAGGAGCCTACGAGCAGTACTTC. The V gene is TRBV11-3, the J gene TRBJ2-7; D gene uncertain. V lost 2 bases and J 2 bases, leaving 10 bases between the germline ends. This CDR3 contains 14 residues. Looked up from germline, CDR1 is SGHNT and CDR2 is YENEEA.

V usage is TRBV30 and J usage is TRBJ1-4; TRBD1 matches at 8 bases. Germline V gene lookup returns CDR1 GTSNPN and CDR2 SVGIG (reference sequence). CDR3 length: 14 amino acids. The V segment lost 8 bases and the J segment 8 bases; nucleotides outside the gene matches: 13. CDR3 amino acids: CAGQGQFTAEKLFF. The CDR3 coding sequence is TGTGCCGGACAGGGCCAATTTACCGCCGAAAAACTGTTTTTT.

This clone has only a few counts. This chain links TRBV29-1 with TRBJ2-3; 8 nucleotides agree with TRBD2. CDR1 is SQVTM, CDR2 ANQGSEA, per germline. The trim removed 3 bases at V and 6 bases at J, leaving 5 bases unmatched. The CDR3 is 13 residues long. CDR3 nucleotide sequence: TGCAGCGTTGAGGGGCTAGCGGGCGATACGCAGTATTTT. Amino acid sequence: CSVEGLAGDTQYF.

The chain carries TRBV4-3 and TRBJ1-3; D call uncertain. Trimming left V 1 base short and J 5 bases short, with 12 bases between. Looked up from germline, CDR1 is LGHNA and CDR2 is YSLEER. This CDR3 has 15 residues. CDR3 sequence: CASSQGPDARNTIYF. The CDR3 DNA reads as TGCGCCAGCAGCCAAGGTCCAGACGCTCGAAACACCATATATTTT.

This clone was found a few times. The CDR3 reads CSVGFGEETQYF. In DNA, the CDR3 is TGCAGCGTTGGGTTTGGAGAAGAGACCCAGTACTTC. The V call is TRBV29-1, the J call TRBJ2-5; D not certain. The CDR3 extends over 12 amino acids. Germline lookup yields CDR1 SQVTM and CDR2 ANQGSEA. V was clipped by 4 bases and J by 3 bases, with 9 bases between them.

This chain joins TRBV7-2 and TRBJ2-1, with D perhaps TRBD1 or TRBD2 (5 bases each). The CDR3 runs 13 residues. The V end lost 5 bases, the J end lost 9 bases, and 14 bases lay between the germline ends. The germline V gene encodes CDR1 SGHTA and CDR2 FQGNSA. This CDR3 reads CASSPRGVGEQFF. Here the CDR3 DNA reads TGTGCCAGCAGCCCACGGGGCGTTGGTGAGCAGTTCTTC. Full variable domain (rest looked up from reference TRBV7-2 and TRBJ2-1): GAGVSQSPSNKVTEKGKDVELRCDPISGHTALYWYRQSLGQGLEFLIYFQGNSAPDKSGLPSDRFSAERTGGSVSTLTIQRTQQEDSAVYLCASSPRGVGEQFFGPGTRLTVL.

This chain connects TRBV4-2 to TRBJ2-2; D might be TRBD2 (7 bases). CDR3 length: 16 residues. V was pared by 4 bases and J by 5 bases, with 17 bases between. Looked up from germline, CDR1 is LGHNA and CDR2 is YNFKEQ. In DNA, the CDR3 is TGTGCCAGCAGCCCGGCGACGGGGGGCGATACCGGGGAGCTGTTTTTT. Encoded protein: CASSPATGGDTGELFF.

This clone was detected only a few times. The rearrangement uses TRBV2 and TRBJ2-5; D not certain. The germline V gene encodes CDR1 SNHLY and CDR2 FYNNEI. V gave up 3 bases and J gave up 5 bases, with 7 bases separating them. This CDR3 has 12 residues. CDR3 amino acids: CASSEESETQYF. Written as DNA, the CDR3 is TGTGCCAGCAGTGAGGAGTCGGAGACCCAGTACTTC.

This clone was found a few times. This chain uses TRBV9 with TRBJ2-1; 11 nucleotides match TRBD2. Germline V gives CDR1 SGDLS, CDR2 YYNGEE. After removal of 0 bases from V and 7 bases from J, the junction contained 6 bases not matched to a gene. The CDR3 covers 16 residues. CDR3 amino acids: CASSVDTSGGSNEQFF. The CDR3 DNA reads TGTGCCAGCAGCGTAGATACTAGCGGGGGATCGAATGAGCAGTTCTTC.

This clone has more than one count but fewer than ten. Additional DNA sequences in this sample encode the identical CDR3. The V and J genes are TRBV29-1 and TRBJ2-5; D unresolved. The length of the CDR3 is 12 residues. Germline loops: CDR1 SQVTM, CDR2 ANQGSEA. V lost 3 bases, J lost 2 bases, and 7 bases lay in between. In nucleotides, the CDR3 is TGCAGCGTTGATAGGCAGCAAGAGACCCAGTACTTC. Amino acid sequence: CSVDRQQETQYF.

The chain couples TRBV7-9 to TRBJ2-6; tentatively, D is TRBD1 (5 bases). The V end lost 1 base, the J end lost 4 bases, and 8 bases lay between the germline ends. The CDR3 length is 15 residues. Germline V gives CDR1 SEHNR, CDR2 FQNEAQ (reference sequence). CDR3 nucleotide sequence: TGTGCCAGCAGCTTAGGGGGCTCCGGGGCCAACGTCCTGACTTTC. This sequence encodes CASSLGGSGANVLTF.

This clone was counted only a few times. CDR3 sequence (DNA): TGTGCCAGCAGCCCAGAGGCTGTAATTGGGGCCAACGTCCTGACTTTC. Translation: CASSPEAVIGANVLTF. The J gene is TRBJ2-6, the V gene TRBV7-8; D remains ambiguous. V was cut by 5 bases and J by 3 bases, with 14 bases left in between. The V gene's germline CDR1 is SGHVS and CDR2 FQNEAQ. The CDR3 is 16 residues long.

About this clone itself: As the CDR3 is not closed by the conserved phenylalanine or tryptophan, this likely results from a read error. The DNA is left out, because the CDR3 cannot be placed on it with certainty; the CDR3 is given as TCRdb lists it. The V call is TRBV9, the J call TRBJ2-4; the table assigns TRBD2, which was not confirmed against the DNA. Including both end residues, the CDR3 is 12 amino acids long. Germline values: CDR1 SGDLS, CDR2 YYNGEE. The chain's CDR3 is CASSVFSSGGPL.

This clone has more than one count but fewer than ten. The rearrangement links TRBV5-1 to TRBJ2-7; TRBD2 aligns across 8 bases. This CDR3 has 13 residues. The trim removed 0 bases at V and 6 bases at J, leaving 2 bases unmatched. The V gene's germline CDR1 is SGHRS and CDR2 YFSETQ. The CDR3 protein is CASSLASGGEQYF. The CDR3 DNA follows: TGCGCCAGCAGCTTGGCCAGCGGGGGCGAGCAGTACTTC.

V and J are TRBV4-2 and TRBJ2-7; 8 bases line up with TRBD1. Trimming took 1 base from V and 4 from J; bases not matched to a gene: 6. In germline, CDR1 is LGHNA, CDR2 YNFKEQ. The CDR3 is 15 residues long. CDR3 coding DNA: TGTGCCAGCAGCCAAGCATTTGGACAGGGTTACGAGCAGTACTTC. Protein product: CASSQAFGQGYEQYF.

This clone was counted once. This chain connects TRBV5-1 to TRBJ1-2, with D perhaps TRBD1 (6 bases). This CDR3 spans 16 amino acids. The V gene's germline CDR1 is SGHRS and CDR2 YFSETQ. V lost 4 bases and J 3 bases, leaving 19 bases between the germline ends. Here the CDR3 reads CASSPGQSPWDYGYTF. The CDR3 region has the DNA TGCGCCAGCAGCCCTGGACAGTCCCCCTGGGACTATGGCTACACCTTC.